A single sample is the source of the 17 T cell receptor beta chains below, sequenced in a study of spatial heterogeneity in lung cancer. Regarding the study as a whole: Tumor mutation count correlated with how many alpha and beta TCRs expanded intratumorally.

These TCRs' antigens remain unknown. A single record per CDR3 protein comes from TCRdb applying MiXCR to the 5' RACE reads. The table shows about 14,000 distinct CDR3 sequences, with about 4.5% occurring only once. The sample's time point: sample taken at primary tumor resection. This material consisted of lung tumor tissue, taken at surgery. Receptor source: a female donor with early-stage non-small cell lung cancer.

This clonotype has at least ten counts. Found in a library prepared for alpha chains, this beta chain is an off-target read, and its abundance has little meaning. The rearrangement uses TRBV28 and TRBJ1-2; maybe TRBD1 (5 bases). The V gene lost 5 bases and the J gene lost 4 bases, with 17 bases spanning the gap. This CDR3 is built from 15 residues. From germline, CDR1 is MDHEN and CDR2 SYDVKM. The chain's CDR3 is CASSPLGRPAYGYTF. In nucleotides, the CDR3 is TGTGCCAGCAGTCCGTTGGGGCGACCCGCCTATGGCTACACCTTC.

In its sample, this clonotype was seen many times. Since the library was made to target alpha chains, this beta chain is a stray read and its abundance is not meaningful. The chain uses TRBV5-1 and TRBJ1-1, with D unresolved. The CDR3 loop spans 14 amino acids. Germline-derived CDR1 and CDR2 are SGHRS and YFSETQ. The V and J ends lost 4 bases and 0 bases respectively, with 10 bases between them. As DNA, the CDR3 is TGCGCCAGCAGCCGTGGAGATATGAACACTGAAGCTTTCTTT. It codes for CASSRGDMNTEAFF.

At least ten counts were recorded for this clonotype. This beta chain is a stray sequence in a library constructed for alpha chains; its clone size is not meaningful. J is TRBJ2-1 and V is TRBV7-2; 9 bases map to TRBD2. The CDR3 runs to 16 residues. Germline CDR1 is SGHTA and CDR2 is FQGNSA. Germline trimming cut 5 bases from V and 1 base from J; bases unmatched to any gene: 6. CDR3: CASSRDSGGSYNEQFF. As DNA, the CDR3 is TGTGCCAGCAGCCGTGACAGCGGGGGGTCCTACAATGAGCAGTTCTTC.

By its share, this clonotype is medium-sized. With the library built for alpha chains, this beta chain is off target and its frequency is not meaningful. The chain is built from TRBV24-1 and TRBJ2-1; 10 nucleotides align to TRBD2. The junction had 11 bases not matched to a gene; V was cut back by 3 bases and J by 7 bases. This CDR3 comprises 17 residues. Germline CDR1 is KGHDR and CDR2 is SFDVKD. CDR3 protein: CATSDRIGLAETNEQFF. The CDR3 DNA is TGTGCCACCAGTGATAGGATAGGACTAGCGGAGACGAATGAGCAGTTCTTC.

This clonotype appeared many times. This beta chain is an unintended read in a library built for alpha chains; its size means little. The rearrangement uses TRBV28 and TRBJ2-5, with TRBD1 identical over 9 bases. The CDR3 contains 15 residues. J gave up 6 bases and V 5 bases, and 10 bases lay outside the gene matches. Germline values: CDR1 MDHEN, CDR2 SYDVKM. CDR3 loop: CASSTRDRVVKTQYF. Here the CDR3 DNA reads TGTGCCAGCAGTACCCGGGACAGGGTCGTGAAGACCCAGTACTTC.

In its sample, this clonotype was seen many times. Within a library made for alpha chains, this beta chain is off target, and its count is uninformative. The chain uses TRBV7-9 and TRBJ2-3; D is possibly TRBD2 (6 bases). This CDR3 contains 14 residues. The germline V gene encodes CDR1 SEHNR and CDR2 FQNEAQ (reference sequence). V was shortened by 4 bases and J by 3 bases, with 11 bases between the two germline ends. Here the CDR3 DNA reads TGTGCCAGCAGCTGGGGGGAAGGGACAGATACGCAGTATTTT. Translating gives CASSWGEGTDTQYF.

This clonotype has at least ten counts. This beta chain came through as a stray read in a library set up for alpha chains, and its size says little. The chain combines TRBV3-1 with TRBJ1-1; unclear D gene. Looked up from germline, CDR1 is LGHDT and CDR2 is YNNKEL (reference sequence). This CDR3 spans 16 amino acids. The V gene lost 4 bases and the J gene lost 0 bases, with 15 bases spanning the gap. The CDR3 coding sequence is TGTGCCAGCAGCCCCCGCGAAGGTTTCATGAACACTGAAGCTTTCTTT. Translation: CASSPREGFMNTEAFF.

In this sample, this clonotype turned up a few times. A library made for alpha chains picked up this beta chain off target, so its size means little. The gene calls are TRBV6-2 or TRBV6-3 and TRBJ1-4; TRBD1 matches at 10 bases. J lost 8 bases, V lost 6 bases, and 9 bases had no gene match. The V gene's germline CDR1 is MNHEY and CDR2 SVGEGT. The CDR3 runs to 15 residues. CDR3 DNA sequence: TGTGCCAGCAGCTCGGGACAGGGGCGGCGGGAAAAACTGTTTTTT. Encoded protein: CASSSGQGRREKLFF.

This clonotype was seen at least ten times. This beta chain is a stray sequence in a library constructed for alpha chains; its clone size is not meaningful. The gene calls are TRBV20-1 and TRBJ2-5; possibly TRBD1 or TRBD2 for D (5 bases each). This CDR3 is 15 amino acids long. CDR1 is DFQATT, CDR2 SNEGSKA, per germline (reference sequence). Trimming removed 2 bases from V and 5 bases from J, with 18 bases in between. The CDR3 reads CSARTGTHWFETQYF. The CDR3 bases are TGCAGTGCTAGAACCGGGACCCATTGGTTTGAGACCCAGTACTTC.

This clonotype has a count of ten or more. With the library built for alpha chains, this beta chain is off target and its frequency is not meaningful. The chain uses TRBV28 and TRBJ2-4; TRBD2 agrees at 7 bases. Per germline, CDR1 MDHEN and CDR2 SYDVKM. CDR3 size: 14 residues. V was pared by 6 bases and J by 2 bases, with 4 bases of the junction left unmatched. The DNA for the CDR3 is TGTGCCAGCAGCGGGGGGTTCTCCAAAAACATTCAGTACTTC. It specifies CASSGGFSKNIQYF.

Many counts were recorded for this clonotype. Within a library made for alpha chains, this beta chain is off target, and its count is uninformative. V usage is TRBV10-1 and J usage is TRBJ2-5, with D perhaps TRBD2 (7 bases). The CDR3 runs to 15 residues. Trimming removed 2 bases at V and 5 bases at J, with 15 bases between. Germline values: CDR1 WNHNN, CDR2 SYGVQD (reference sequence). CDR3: CASSEGRGPTETQYF. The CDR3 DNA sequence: TGCGCCAGCAGTGAGGGGCGGGGGCCAACGGAGACCCAGTACTTC.

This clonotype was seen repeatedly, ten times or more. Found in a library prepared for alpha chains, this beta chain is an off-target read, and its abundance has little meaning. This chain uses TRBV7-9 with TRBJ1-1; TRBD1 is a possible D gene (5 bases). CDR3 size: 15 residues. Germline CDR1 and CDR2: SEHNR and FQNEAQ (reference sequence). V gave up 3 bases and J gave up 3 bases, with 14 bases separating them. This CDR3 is CASSFTGPGDTEAFF. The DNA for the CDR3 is TGTGCCAGCAGCTTCACAGGCCCCGGGGACACTGAAGCTTTCTTT.

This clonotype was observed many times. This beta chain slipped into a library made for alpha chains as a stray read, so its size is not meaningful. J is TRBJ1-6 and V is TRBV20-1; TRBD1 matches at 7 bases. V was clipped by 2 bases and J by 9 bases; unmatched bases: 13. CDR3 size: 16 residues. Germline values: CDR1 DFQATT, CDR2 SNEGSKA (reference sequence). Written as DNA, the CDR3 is TGCAGTGCTAGAACCTTGGGAGGGCAGGGGGGTTCACCCCTCCACTTT. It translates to CSARTLGGQGGSPLHF.

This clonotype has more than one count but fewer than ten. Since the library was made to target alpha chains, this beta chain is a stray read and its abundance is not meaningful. This CDR3 is CATSDPAGSQPQHF. In nucleotides, the CDR3 is TGTGCCACCAGTGACCCGGCAGGGTCTCAGCCCCAGCATTTT. This chain joins TRBV24-1 and TRBJ1-5, with D perhaps TRBD1 (5 bases). CDR1 and CDR2 from the germline V gene are KGHDR and SFDVKD. Trimming removed 4 bases at V and 6 bases at J, with 12 bases between. This CDR3 has 14 residues.

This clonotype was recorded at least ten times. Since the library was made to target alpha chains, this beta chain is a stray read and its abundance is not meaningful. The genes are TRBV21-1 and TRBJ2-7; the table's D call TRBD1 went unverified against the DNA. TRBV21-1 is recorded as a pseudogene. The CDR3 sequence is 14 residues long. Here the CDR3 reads CASSTGQGHYEQYF. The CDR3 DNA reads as TGTGCCAGCAGCACCGGACAGGGCCATTACGAGCAGTACTTC.

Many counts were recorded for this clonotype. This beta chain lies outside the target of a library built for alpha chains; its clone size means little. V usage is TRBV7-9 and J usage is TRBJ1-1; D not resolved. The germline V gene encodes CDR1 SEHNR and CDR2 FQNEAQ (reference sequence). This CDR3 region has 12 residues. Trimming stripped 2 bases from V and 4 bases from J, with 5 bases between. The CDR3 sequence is CASSLMGTEAFF. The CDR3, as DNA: TGTGCCAGCAGCTTAATGGGCACTGAAGCTTTCTTT.

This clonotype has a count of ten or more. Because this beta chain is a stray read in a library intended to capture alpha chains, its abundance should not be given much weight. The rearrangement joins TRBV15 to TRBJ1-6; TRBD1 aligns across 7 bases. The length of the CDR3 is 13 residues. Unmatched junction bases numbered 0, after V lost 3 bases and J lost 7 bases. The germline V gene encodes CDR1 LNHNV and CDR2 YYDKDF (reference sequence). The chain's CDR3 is CATSRTGNSPLHF. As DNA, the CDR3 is TGTGCCACCAGCAGGACAGGGAATTCACCCCTCCACTTT. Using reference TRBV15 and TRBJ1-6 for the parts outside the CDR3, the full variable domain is DAMVIQNPRYQVTQFGKPVTLSCSQTLNHNVMYWYQQKSSQAPKLLFHYYDKDFNNEADTPDNFQSRRPNTSFCFLDIRSPGLGDTAMYLCATSRTGNSPLHFGNGTRLTVT.